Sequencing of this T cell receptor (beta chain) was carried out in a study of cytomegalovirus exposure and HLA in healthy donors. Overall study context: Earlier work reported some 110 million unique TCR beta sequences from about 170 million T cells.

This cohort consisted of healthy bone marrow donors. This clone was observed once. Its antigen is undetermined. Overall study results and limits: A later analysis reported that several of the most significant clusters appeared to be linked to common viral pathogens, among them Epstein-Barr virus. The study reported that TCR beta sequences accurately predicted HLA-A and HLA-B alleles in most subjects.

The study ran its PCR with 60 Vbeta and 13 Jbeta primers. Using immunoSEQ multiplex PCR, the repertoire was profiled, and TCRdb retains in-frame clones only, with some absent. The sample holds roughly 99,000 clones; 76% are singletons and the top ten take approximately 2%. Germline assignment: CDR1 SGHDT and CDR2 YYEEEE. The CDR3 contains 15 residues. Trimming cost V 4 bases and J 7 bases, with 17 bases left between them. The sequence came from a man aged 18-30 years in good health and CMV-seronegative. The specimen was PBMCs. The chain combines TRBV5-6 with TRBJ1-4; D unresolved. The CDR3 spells CASSLSSGYSEKLFF. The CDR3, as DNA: TGTGCCAGCAGCCTAAGCTCGGGGTACAGTGAAAAACTGTTTTTT.